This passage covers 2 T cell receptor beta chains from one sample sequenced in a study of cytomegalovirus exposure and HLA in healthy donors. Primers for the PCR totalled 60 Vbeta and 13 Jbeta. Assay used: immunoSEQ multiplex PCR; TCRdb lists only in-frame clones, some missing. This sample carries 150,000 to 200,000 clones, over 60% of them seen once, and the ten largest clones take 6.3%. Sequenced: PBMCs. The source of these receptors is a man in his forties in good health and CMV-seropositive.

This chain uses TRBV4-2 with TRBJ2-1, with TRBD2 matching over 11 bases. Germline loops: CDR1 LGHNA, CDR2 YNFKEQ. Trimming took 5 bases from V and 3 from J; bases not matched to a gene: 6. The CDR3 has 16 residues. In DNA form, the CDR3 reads TGTGCCAGCAGCAGTCTAGCGGGAGGATTCTACAATGAGCAGTTCTTC. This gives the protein CASSSLAGGFYNEQFF.

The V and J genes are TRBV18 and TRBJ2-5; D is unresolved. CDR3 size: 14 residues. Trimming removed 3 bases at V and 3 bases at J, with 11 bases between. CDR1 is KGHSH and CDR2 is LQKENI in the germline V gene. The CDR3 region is CASSPGITEETQYF. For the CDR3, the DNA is TGTGCCAGCTCACCGGGCATTACCGAAGAGACCCAGTACTTC.